The 6 T cell receptor beta chains reported below all come from one sample, sequenced in a study of blood T cell repertoires in COVID-19. The protocol was immunoSEQ multiplex PCR, while the TCRdb copy is restricted to in-frame clones and leaves out a portion. The sample lists about 200,000 clones, 70% to 80% occurring once. The sequenced material came from peripheral blood. Receptors were obtained from a woman between 40 and 50 years old with COVID-19, enrolled during active disease.

The V gene is TRBV30, the J gene TRBJ1-4, with D uncertain. The CDR3 is 15 residues long. CDR1 is GTSNPN, CDR2 SVGIG, per germline (reference sequence). With 0 bases removed from V and 5 bases from J, the gap between germline ends came to 13 bases. CDR3 in amino acids: CAWSVSLTRNEKLFF. The CDR3 DNA sequence: TGTGCCTGGAGTGTTTCGTTGACAAGAAATGAAAAACTGTTTTTT.

As regards this clone: Other nucleotide sequences from this sample produce the same CDR3. The chain employs TRBV29-1 and TRBJ2-3; D is undetermined. The germline V gene encodes CDR1 SQVTM and CDR2 ANQGSEA. CDR3 length equals 12 residues. V shed 3 bases and J shed 1 base, with 5 bases lying between them. The CDR3 sequence is CSVDSGTDTQYF. The CDR3 DNA is TGCAGCGTTGATTCAGGCACAGATACGCAGTATTTT.

This chain links TRBV27 with TRBJ2-1; unclear D gene. Germline values: CDR1 MNHEY, CDR2 SMNVEV (reference sequence). The CDR3 contains 12 residues. V was trimmed by 3 bases and J by 9 bases, leaving 9 bases between them. The CDR3 loop is CASSFRVGEQFF. The CDR3 DNA sequence: TGTGCCAGCAGTTTTAGAGTCGGTGAGCAGTTCTTC.

This rearrangement joins TRBV2 to TRBJ1-1; a possible D gene is TRBD1 (5 bases). This CDR3 spans 13 amino acids. The germline V gene has CDR1 SNHLY and CDR2 FYNNEI. V lost 4 bases, J lost 6 bases, and 12 bases lay in between. In DNA, the CDR3 is TGTGCCAGCAGTGGGGGAGGGACCCCTGAAGCTTTCTTT. Protein: CASSGGGTPEAFF.

The gene calls are TRBV7-2 and TRBJ2-7; a weak D match, TRBD2 (6 bases). The germline V gene has CDR1 SGHTA and CDR2 FQGNSA. The CDR3 has 14 residues. V lost 5 bases and J 3 bases, leaving 14 bases between the germline ends. CDR3 coding DNA: TGTGCCAGCAGCCCCCCGGGGACTGGCTACGAGCAGTACTTC. Translated, it gives CASSPPGTGYEQYF.

The chain recombines TRBV9 with TRBJ2-7; 13 bases fit TRBD2. Germline V lookup: CDR1 SGDLS, CDR2 YYNGEE. V was pared by 3 bases and J by 11 bases, with 11 bases of the junction left unmatched. The CDR3 spans 15 residues. This chain's CDR3 is CASSAGQGLAGAKYF. The CDR3 nucleotides are TGTGCCAGCAGCGCCGGACAAGGACTAGCGGGGGCCAAGTACTTC.